Following are 26 T cell receptor beta chains from one sample sequenced in a study of identical twins. TCRdb used MiXCR to reprocess the 5' RACE reads, holding one entry per CDR3 protein. This sample has about 190,000 distinct CDR3 sequences, with approximately 15% found just once. Separately, the same data were catalogued under a study of T cells expressing NK-cell markers.

Sequencing was carried out using CD8+ T cells sorted from blood. The receptor source for this set is a woman younger than 30 in good health.

Turning to this clonotype: At one end, the junction sequence differs from germline, possibly due to a read error. The V and J genes are TRBV19 and TRBJ2-2, with D perhaps being TRBD1 or TRBD2 (6 bases each). CDR1 is LNHDA, CDR2 SQIVND, per germline (reference sequence). CDR3 length: 15 amino acids. DNA of the CDR3: TGTGCCAGTAGTCCAACCCCGGGGGACACCGGGGAGCTGATTTTT. It translates to CASSPTPGDTGELIF. Combining the CDR3 with reference TRBV19 and TRBJ2-2 gives the whole variable domain DGGITQSPKYLFRKEGQNVTLSCEQNLNHDAMYWYRQDPGQGLRLIYYSQIVNDFQKGDIAEGYSVSREKKESFPLTVTSAQKNPTAFYLCASSPTPGDTGELIFGEGSRLTVL.

The chain is built from TRBV3-1 and TRBJ2-2; TRBD2 matches at 14 bases. CDR3 length: 18 amino acids. From germline, CDR1 is LGHDT and CDR2 YNNKEL (reference sequence). Losses at the gene ends were 3 bases for V and 5 bases for J; bases not matched to a gene: 8. CDR3: CASSQASGLAGETGELFF. DNA for the CDR3: TGTGCCAGCAGCCAGGCGTCGGGACTAGCGGGGGAGACCGGGGAGCTGTTTTTT.

The chain couples TRBV7-2 to TRBJ2-3; 7 nucleotides line up with TRBD2. The V gene end was trimmed by 5 bases and the J gene end by 2 bases; junction bases not matched to a gene: 7. Germline lookup yields CDR1 SGHTA and CDR2 FQGNSA. The CDR3 is made up of 15 amino acids. CDR3 sequence (DNA): TGTGCCAGCAGCGCAGGGACTATTACCACAGATACGCAGTATTTT. It encodes CASSAGTITTDTQYF. Variable domain in full (rest from reference TRBV7-2 and TRBJ2-3): GAGVSQSPSNKVTEKGKDVELRCDPISGHTALYWYRQSLGQGLEFLIYFQGNSAPDKSGLPSDRFSAERTGGSVSTLTIQRTQQEDSAVYLCASSAGTITTDTQYFGPGTRLTVL.

The V gene is TRBV7-2, the J gene TRBJ2-3; TRBD1 or TRBD2 may be the D gene (5 bases each). Looked up from germline, CDR1 is SGHTA and CDR2 is FQGNSA. The CDR3 loop spans 16 amino acids. V shed 3 bases and J shed 0 bases, with 13 bases lying between them. CDR3 protein: CASSLGTRTSTDTQYF. CDR3 nucleotide sequence: TGTGCCAGCAGCTTGGGGACCCGGACTAGCACAGATACGCAGTATTTT.

Only a few counts were recorded for this clonotype. The V and J genes are TRBV6-2 or TRBV6-3 and TRBJ2-5, with 9 bases identical to TRBD2. There are 14 residues in the CDR3. V lost 2 bases to trimming and J lost 3 bases; unmatched junction nucleotides: 1. Germline V gene sequence: CDR1 MNHEY, CDR2 SVGEGT. The CDR3 loop is CASSYRTSEETQYF. CDR3 DNA sequence: TGTGCCAGCAGTTACCGGACTAGCGAAGAGACCCAGTACTTC.

The V gene is TRBV12-3 or TRBV12-4, the J gene TRBJ2-1; 12 nucleotides line up with TRBD2. V lost 7 bases, J lost 8 bases, and 6 bases stayed unmatched. The CDR3 totals 14 residues. CDR3 residues: CASTPTSGGDEQFF. CDR3 sequence (DNA): TGTGCCAGCACCCCGACTAGCGGGGGAGATGAGCAGTTCTTC.

This clonotype was detected only a few times. This chain connects TRBV15 to TRBJ1-5, with D maybe TRBD1 (6 bases). Germline assignment: CDR1 LNHNV and CDR2 YYDKDF (reference sequence). The CDR3 has 15 residues. With 5 bases removed from V and 7 bases from J, the gap between germline ends came to 18 bases. CDR3 DNA: TGTGCCACCAGCTTACAATGGGGGCCGGAACAGCCCCAGCATTTT. It specifies CATSLQWGPEQPQHF.

The chain carries TRBV7-9 and TRBJ2-7, with D unresolved. CDR3 length equals 16 residues. V lost 1 base and J lost 0, with 13 bases in between. CDR1 and CDR2 from the germline V gene are SEHNR and FQNEAQ (reference sequence). The CDR3 region is CASSLVGSRPSYEQYF. CDR3 sequence (DNA): TGTGCCAGCAGCTTAGTAGGCAGTAGACCCTCCTACGAGCAGTACTTC.

The V call is TRBV27, the J call TRBJ2-7; no clear D. The CDR3 is 13 amino acids. Per the germline V gene, CDR1 is MNHEY and CDR2 is SMNVEV (reference sequence). V was pared by 0 bases and J by 2 bases, with 5 bases between. The CDR3 loop reads CASSLSDTYEQYF. DNA for the CDR3: TGTGCCAGCAGTTTATCTGATACCTACGAGCAGTACTTC.

The gene calls are TRBV11-2 and TRBJ2-7, with TRBD2 matching over 7 bases. There are 15 residues in the CDR3. Germline lookup yields CDR1 SGHAT and CDR2 FQNNGV. The V and J ends lost 5 bases and 3 bases, in that order; junction bases with no gene match: 10. CDR3 bases: TGTGCCAGCAGCCTTTCTAGCGGTCTGGGCTACGAGCAGTACTTC. This translates into CASSLSSGLGYEQYF.

V usage is TRBV7-9 and J usage is TRBJ1-1; 7 positions match TRBD1. The ends lost 4 bases at V and 2 bases at J; junction bases unmatched: 7. The CDR3 length is 15 residues. Germline loops: CDR1 SEHNR, CDR2 FQNEAQ (reference sequence). The CDR3 sequence is CASSSNRDSNTEAFF. CDR3 DNA sequence: TGTGCCAGCAGCTCAAACCGGGACAGCAACACTGAAGCTTTCTTT.

This clonotype was recorded at least ten times. The chain couples TRBV11-2 to TRBJ2-5, with D possibly matching TRBD2 (5 bases). The CDR3 totals 15 residues. CDR1 is SGHAT and CDR2 is FQNNGV in the germline V gene. V was trimmed by 4 bases and J by 2 bases, leaving 14 bases between them. CDR3 residues: CASSSLTISQETQYF. The CDR3 bases are TGTGCCAGCAGCTCCCTGACTATATCTCAAGAGACCCAGTACTTC.

This clonotype has a count of ten or more. This chain joins TRBV29-1 and TRBJ1-2; 8 nucleotides align to TRBD1. The ends lost 6 bases at V and 5 bases at J; junction bases unmatched: 8. Germline CDR1 SQVTM, CDR2 ANQGSEA. The CDR3 runs to 13 residues. CDR3 sequence: CSVRRQGSYGYTF. For the CDR3, the DNA is TGCAGCGTCCGGAGACAGGGGTCATATGGCTACACCTTC.

The V and J genes are TRBV4-1 and TRBJ2-3; 9 nucleotides line up with TRBD2. The ends lost 6 bases at V and 2 bases at J; junction bases unmatched: 15. Germline V lookup: CDR1 MGHRA, CDR2 YSYEKL. The CDR3 has 18 residues. The CDR3 loop reads CASSSRVGLAGDTDTQYF. The CDR3 region has the DNA TGCGCCAGCAGTTCCCGTGTTGGTTTAGCGGGGGACACAGATACGCAGTATTTT.

This clonotype occurred a few times. The chain has TRBV5-5 and TRBJ1-2; TRBD1 is a possible D gene (5 bases). Germline loops: CDR1 SGHKS, CDR2 YYEKEE (reference sequence). The CDR3 runs to 16 residues. Trimming left V 3 bases short and J 7 bases short, with 22 bases between. CDR3 in amino acids: CASSSSGLPGDGGYTF. CDR3 sequence (DNA): TGTGCCAGCAGCTCCTCGGGGCTTCCCGGCGACGGTGGCTACACCTTC. Variable domain in full (rest from reference TRBV5-5 and TRBJ1-2): DAGVTQSPTHLIKTRGQQVTLRCSPISGHKSVSWYQQVLGQGPQFIFQYYEKEERGRGNFPDRFSARQFPNYSSELNVNALLLGDSALYLCASSSSGLPGDGGYTFGSGTRLTVV.

Of note for this clonotype: One base away lies a much larger clone, so this may be a sequencing read error. The chain recombines TRBV10-2 with TRBJ2-1; 8 bases agree with TRBD2. V was pared by 3 bases and J by 6 bases, with 1 base of the junction left unmatched. The CDR3 spans 13 residues. CDR1 is WSHSY, CDR2 SAAADI, per germline. CDR3 protein: CASSELAVNEQFF. Here the CDR3 DNA reads TGCGCCAGCAGTGAACTAGCGGTCAATGAGCAGTTCTTC.

The chain has TRBV11-1 and TRBJ2-3; 10 bases are shared with TRBD2. Germline trimming cut 3 bases from V and 5 bases from J; bases unmatched to any gene: 17. This CDR3 contains 19 residues. Germline lookup yields CDR1 SGHAT and CDR2 FQDESV (reference sequence). CDR3 bases: TGTGCCAGCAGCTTGCAGTTTCAGCTAGCGGGAGTCGCACGAGATACGCAGTATTTT. This gives the protein CASSLQFQLAGVARDTQYF.

This clonotype was counted only a few times. CDR3 residues: CASSTRDHGHNEQFF. The CDR3 DNA is TGTGCCAGCAGCACCCGGGACCACGGGCACAATGAGCAGTTCTTC. The chain is built from TRBV12-3 or TRBV12-4 and TRBJ2-1; either TRBD1 or TRBD2 may supply D (5 bases each). V lost 6 bases to trimming and J lost 5 bases, with 17 bases between them. CDR3 size: 15 residues.

This clonotype appeared a few times. The genes are TRBV29-1 and TRBJ2-1; 10 positions agree with TRBD2. The CDR3 has 14 residues. The V gene end was trimmed by 2 bases and the J gene end by 5 bases; junction bases not matched to a gene: 3. The germline V gene encodes CDR1 SQVTM and CDR2 ANQGSEA. The chain's CDR3 is CSVELAGVNNEQFF. The CDR3 region has the DNA TGCAGCGTTGAACTAGCGGGGGTAAACAATGAGCAGTTCTTC.

This clonotype was detected only a few times. The chain joins TRBV15 to TRBJ2-1, with TRBD1 matching 7 bases. CDR1 and CDR2 from the germline V gene are LNHNV and YYDKDF (reference sequence). The CDR3 consists of 16 residues. Germline trimming cut 7 bases from V and 1 base from J; bases unmatched to any gene: 10. The chain's CDR3 is CATTRIPGGSYNEQFF. For the CDR3, the DNA is TGTGCCACCACTAGAATCCCAGGGGGATCCTACAATGAGCAGTTCTTC.

This clonotype showed up many times. The chain links TRBV20-1 to TRBJ1-6, with a weak D call TRBD1 (5 bases). Between the trimmed V and J ends, which lost 0 bases and 4 bases, there was a span of 7 bases. Germline-derived CDR1 and CDR2 are DFQATT and SNEGSKA (reference sequence). This CDR3 has 14 residues. The CDR3 sequence: CSARDWGYNSPLHF. Written as DNA, the CDR3 is TGCAGTGCTAGAGATTGGGGGTATAATTCACCCCTCCACTTT.

This clonotype was observed many times. The chain links TRBV29-1 to TRBJ2-1; D is undetermined. Per the germline V gene, CDR1 is SQVTM and CDR2 is ANQGSEA. The V gene lost 5 bases and the J gene lost 6 bases, with 8 bases spanning the gap. CDR3 size: 11 residues. CDR3 DNA: TGCAGCGTTACCCCGGGCAATGAGCAGTTCTTC. Translated, it gives CSVTPGNEQFF.

In this sample, this clonotype turned up once. This chain uses TRBV29-1 with TRBJ2-7, with 10 positions matching TRBD2. This CDR3 contains 13 residues. J lost 2 bases, V lost 5 bases, and 3 bases had no gene match. The V gene's germline CDR1 is SQVTM and CDR2 ANQGSEA. The CDR3, as DNA: TGCAGCGTTACTAGCGGGGATGCCTACGAGCAGTACTTC. Translating it yields CSVTSGDAYEQYF.

There are many counts of this clonotype. The chain joins TRBV5-1 to TRBJ2-3; D not certain. Trimming pared 2 bases from V and 2 bases from J, leaving 9 bases between. The CDR3 spans 14 residues. Germline values: CDR1 SGHRS, CDR2 YFSETQ. The CDR3 DNA reads TGCGCCAGCAGCTTCGAACAGATCACAGATACGCAGTATTTT. It specifies CASSFEQITDTQYF.

The table lists this clonotype with a count of one. This rearrangement joins TRBV5-5 to TRBJ2-7; tentatively, D is TRBD2 (7 bases). The germline V gene encodes CDR1 SGHKS and CDR2 YYEKEE (reference sequence). Deletions cut 2 bases from V and 6 bases from J, with 18 bases between. This CDR3 comprises 15 residues. DNA for the CDR3: TGTGCCAGCAGCTTCGGATCCAGGGGCGGGGGCGAGCAGTACTTC. Its translation is CASSFGSRGGGEQYF.

This clonotype was observed a few times. The rearrangement links TRBV10-2 to TRBJ2-1; 8 bases align to TRBD2. Losses at the gene ends were 4 bases for V and 0 bases for J; bases not matched to a gene: 2. This CDR3 has 15 amino acids. Germline lookup yields CDR1 WSHSY and CDR2 SAAADI. The CDR3 coding sequence is TGCGCCAGCAGTGGCGGGACTAGCTCCTACAATGAGCAGTTCTTC. Its translation is CASSGGTSSYNEQFF.